This paragraph reports one TCR beta chain. Authors' data handling: Estimation of nucleated cell counts relied on the amplification of reference gene primers. Sequenced by immunoSEQ multiplex PCR; TCRdb stores in-frame clones only, minus some. V and J calls and clone size follow that table, whereas D and trimming were derived from the DNA. Of around 100,000 clones in the sample, approximately 92% were seen once. The sample comes from a study of blood T cell repertoires in COVID-19. Across the study: Collection of acute and convalescent COVID-19 samples took place in the United States, Italy and Spain. In each case, the material was cDNA or gDNA derived from T cells, B-cell-depleted T cells, or PBMCs.

The germline gives CDR1 MGHDK, CDR2 SYGVNS. The CDR3 consists of 17 residues. V dropped 3 bases and J dropped 4 bases, with 19 bases sitting between them. Specimen: peripheral blood. The receptor's source is a woman of 80 years or more with acute or convalescent COVID-19. This chain uses TRBV25-1 with TRBJ1-3; possibly TRBD1 for D (6 bases). In DNA form, the CDR3 reads TGTGCCAGCAGTGACCAAGAGCCGGGGACACTCGGAAACACCATATATTTT. Amino acids: CASSDQEPGTLGNTIYF.